This T cell receptor (beta chain) was recorded in a study of radiotherapy plus CTLA-4 blockade in lung cancer. General study findings and limits: Once radiotherapy plus ipilimumab had been given, TCR clones derived from tumor expanded in blood.

The table came from immunoSEQ multiplex PCR; TCRdb's copy has only in-frame clones and leaves some out. The sample contains 50,000 to 65,000 clones, more than 60% of which appear only once. About this clone itself: The antigen is not known.

Germline V gene data show CDR1 as MDHEN and CDR2 as SYDVKM. The V gene lost 5 bases and the J gene lost 3 bases, with 20 bases spanning the gap. CDR3 length: 16 residues. V and J are TRBV28 and TRBJ2-7; maybe TRBD1 (6 bases). The receptor was isolated from a human donor with non-small cell lung cancer who had a partial response to radiotherapy plus ipilimumab. Sequences were derived from peripheral blood, sampled from a patient treated with radiotherapy plus ipilimumab. The CDR3 loop is CASSPGQSIKDYEQYF. The CDR3 DNA follows: TGTGCCAGCAGTCCCGGACAGTCGATAAAAGACTACGAGCAGTACTTC. Filled out from reference TRBV28 and TRBJ2-7, the complete variable domain reads DVKVTQSSRYLVKRTGEKVFLECVQDMDHENMFWYRQDPGLGLRLIYFSYDVKMKEKGDIPEGYSVSREKKERFSLILESASTNQTSMYLCASSPGQSIKDYEQYFGPGTRLTVT.